The 29 T cell receptor beta chains below all came from one sample that was sequenced in a study of T cells after posttransplantation cyclophosphamide. Sequencing used immunoSEQ multiplex PCR; TCRdb keeps in-frame clones, though not all of them. The sample consists of tens of thousands of clones, about 91% of them appearing once. Sequenced: PBMCs. These receptors were taken from a woman in her 50s in good health and a related stem cell transplant donor.

This chain connects TRBV6-5 to TRBJ1-1; D remains unclear. The CDR3 length is 15 residues. The V end was cut by 0 bases, the J end by 0 bases, with 8 bases between. Germline V lookup: CDR1 MNHEY, CDR2 SVGAGI. CDR3 bases: TGTGCCAGCAGTTACTCGCCGGCGGTGAACACTGAAGCTTTCTTT. Translated, it gives CASSYSPAVNTEAFF.

This chain uses TRBV5-6 with TRBJ2-7, with TRBD1 matching 9 bases. Trimming removed 4 bases from V and 7 bases from J; junction bases left unmatched: 3. CDR3 length: 12 residues. Germline-derived CDR1 and CDR2 are SGHDT and YYEEEE. CDR3 amino acids: CASSAGTGEQYF. CDR3 nucleotides: TGTGCCAGCAGCGCCGGGACAGGGGAGCAGTACTTC.

The rearrangement joins TRBV9 to TRBJ2-5; tentative D call: TRBD2 (6 bases). Trimming took 2 bases from V and 0 from J, leaving 14 bases between them. The CDR3 is made up of 16 amino acids. Germline V gives CDR1 SGDLS, CDR2 YYNGEE. CDR3 region: CASSVSEPGDQETQYF. The CDR3 DNA follows: TGTGCCAGCAGCGTTTCGGAACCGGGAGACCAAGAGACCCAGTACTTC.

V and J are TRBV19 and TRBJ2-2, with TRBD2 identical over 9 bases. Germline-derived CDR1 and CDR2 are LNHDA and SQIVND (reference sequence). The CDR3 length is 14 residues. After removal of 6 bases from V and 8 bases from J, the junction contained 7 bases not matched to a gene. CDR3 in amino acids: CASREREVSGELFF. The CDR3, as DNA: TGTGCCAGTAGGGAGCGGGAGGTTTCTGGGGAGCTGTTTTTT.

In DNA, the CDR3 is TGTGCCATCAGCACGACGGGTATGAACACTGAAGCTTTCTTT. It translates to CAISTTGMNTEAFF. The chain links TRBV10-3 to TRBJ1-1; D not resolved. V gave up 6 bases and J gave up 0 bases, with 11 bases separating them. CDR1 is ENHRY, CDR2 SYGVKD, per germline. CDR3 length equals 14 residues.

This clone was seen once. The chain recombines TRBV5-5 with TRBJ1-4, with D unresolved. V was pared by 6 bases and J by 6 bases, with 15 bases between. Germline lookup yields CDR1 SGHKS and CDR2 YYEKEE (reference sequence). The CDR3 covers 14 residues. The CDR3 coding sequence is TGTGCCAGCACCTCGGACCCGGGGTATGAAAAACTGTTTTTT. Its translation: CASTSDPGYEKLFF.

The chain combines TRBV5-4 with TRBJ2-2, with D tentatively TRBD1 (7 bases). The V end was cut by 4 bases, the J end by 0 bases, with 13 bases between. From germline, CDR1 is SGHNT and CDR2 YYREEE (reference sequence). This CDR3 region has 16 residues. The DNA of the CDR3 is TGTGCCAGCAGCCGTCAGGGGGGTACGAACACCGGGGAGCTGTTTTTT. Protein product: CASSRQGGTNTGELFF. Based on the CDR3 plus reference TRBV5-4 and TRBJ2-2, the full variable domain is ETGVTQSPTHLIKTRGQQVTLRCSSQSGHNTVSWYQQALGQGPQFIFQYYREEENGRGNFPPRFSGLQFPNYSSELNVNALELDDSALYLCASSRQGGTNTGELFFGEGSRLTVL.

The chain employs TRBV11-2 and TRBJ1-2; no clear D. The CDR3 has 15 residues. From germline, CDR1 is SGHAT and CDR2 FQNNGV. Deletions cut 8 bases from V and 2 bases from J, with 18 bases between. DNA for the CDR3: TGTGCCAGCCAAGCCTTTACCGCAGGCAACTATGGCTACACCTTC. Residues: CASQAFTAGNYGYTF.

Notes on this clone: The junction shows a germline mismatch at one end, possibly a read error. This chain connects TRBV7-7 to TRBJ2-5, with 11 bases that match TRBD1. The CDR3 is 15 amino acids. The germline CDR1 and CDR2 sequences are SSHAT and FNYEAQ (reference sequence). This CDR3 reads CASSPDRGPGETQYF. The CDR3 DNA reads TGTGCTAGCAGCCCGGACAGGGGGCCGGGGGAGACCCAGTACTTC. The full variable domain, with the rest looked up from reference TRBV7-7 and TRBJ2-5, is GAGVSQSPRYKVTKRGQDVTLRCDPISSHATLYWYQQALGQGPEFLTYFNYEAQPDKSGLPSDRFSAERPEGSISTLTIQRTEQRDSAMYRCASSPDRGPGETQYFGPGTRLLVL.

The genes are TRBV7-9 and TRBJ1-2, with D maybe TRBD1 (6 bases). Germline V gene data show CDR1 as SEHNR and CDR2 as FQNEAQ (reference sequence). The CDR3 is made up of 15 amino acids. V lost 1 base and J 4 bases, leaving 13 bases between the germline ends. Here the CDR3 reads CASSLDSGDTYGYTF. Here the CDR3 DNA reads TGTGCCAGCAGCTTAGATTCAGGGGACACCTATGGCTACACCTTC.

The V gene is TRBV7-8, the J gene TRBJ1-4; possible D gene TRBD1, 6 bases. Germline values: CDR1 SGHVS, CDR2 FQNEAQ. Trimming removed 5 bases from V and 5 bases from J, with 18 bases in between. The length of the CDR3 is 16 residues. This CDR3 is CASSHQIRQANEKLFF. For the CDR3, the DNA is TGTGCCAGCAGCCATCAAATTAGACAGGCGAATGAAAAACTGTTTTTT.

The V call is TRBV2, the J call TRBJ1-1, with D possibly matching TRBD1 (5 bases). Germline assignment: CDR1 SNHLY and CDR2 FYNNEI. With 8 bases removed from V and 0 bases from J, the gap between germline ends came to 10 bases. This CDR3 is built from 13 residues. CDR3 protein: CASLDSMNTEAFF. Here the CDR3 DNA reads TGTGCCAGCTTAGACAGTATGAACACTGAAGCTTTCTTT.

V is TRBV7-9 and J is TRBJ1-2; TRBD1 might be the D (5 bases). CDR1 is SEHNR and CDR2 is FQNEAQ in the germline V gene (reference sequence). Trimming stripped 2 bases from V and 6 bases from J, with 10 bases between. The CDR3 runs to 13 residues. Here the CDR3 reads CASSLFGGDGYTF. The CDR3 DNA sequence: TGTGCCAGCAGCTTATTCGGGGGGGATGGCTACACCTTC.

V is TRBV7-6 and J is TRBJ1-3; 7 positions match TRBD1. CDR3 size: 13 residues. The J segment lost 3 bases and the V segment lost 6 bases, leaving 2 bases of the junction unmatched. Germline-derived CDR1 and CDR2 are SGHVS and FNYEAQ. The CDR3 DNA follows: TGTGCCAGCAGTACAGGGGTTGGAAACACCATATATTTT. This sequence encodes CASSTGVGNTIYF.

This chain connects TRBV11-3 to TRBJ2-7; TRBD1 matches at 8 bases. The ends lost 5 bases at V and 6 bases at J; junction bases unmatched: 9. This CDR3 spans 14 amino acids. Germline CDR1 reads SGHNT; CDR2 reads YENEEA. The CDR3 reads CASSQTGVLGEQYF. The DNA of the CDR3 is TGTGCCAGCAGCCAGACAGGGGTTCTTGGCGAGCAGTACTTC.

The gene calls are TRBV6-1 and TRBJ2-7, with D possibly matching TRBD1 (6 bases). The CDR3 covers 13 residues. Trimming took 4 bases from V and 2 from J, leaving 9 bases between them. Germline CDR1 reads MNHNS; CDR2 reads SASEGT. In nucleotides, the CDR3 is TGTGCCAGCAGTGCCGGACAGACCTACGAGCAGTACTTC. Amino acid sequence: CASSAGQTYEQYF.

The chain uses TRBV10-3 and TRBJ2-7; tentatively, D is TRBD1 (6 bases). The CDR3 has 13 amino acids. V lost 3 bases to trimming and J lost 3 bases, with 9 bases between them. The germline V gene encodes CDR1 ENHRY and CDR2 SYGVKD. DNA of the CDR3: TGTGCCATCAGTGACCTACAGGGCTACGAGCAGTACTTC. It specifies CAISDLQGYEQYF.

The V and J genes are TRBV11-2 and TRBJ2-7, with D perhaps matching TRBD1 (5 bases). Germline lookup yields CDR1 SGHAT and CDR2 FQNNGV. Trimming took off 6 bases at V and 0 bases at J, with 24 bases between the two ends. The CDR3 is 18 residues long. CDR3 bases: TGTGCCAGCAGTACACACGAATCCGAGACAGAGAGCTCCTACGAGCAGTACTTC. Translation gives CASSTHESETESSYEQYF.

The chain joins TRBV5-4 to TRBJ1-2; TRBD1 might be the D (5 bases). Trimming stripped 4 bases from V and 6 bases from J, with 13 bases between. The germline gives CDR1 SGHNT, CDR2 YYREEE (reference sequence). CDR3 length equals 13 residues. CDR3 in amino acids: CASSAGPLDGYTF. CDR3 coding DNA: TGTGCCAGCAGCGCGGGACCGCTCGATGGCTACACCTTC.

The rearrangement links TRBV6-1 to TRBJ1-5; D unresolved. CDR1 and CDR2 (germline): MNHNS, SASEGT. Trimming left V 4 bases short and J 4 bases short, with 14 bases between. The CDR3 totals 15 residues. The CDR3 loop is CASSAPRAGNQPQHF. The CDR3 nucleotides are TGTGCCAGCAGTGCCCCCCGGGCGGGTAATCAGCCCCAGCATTTT.

The V gene is TRBV7-9, the J gene TRBJ2-7; D is possibly TRBD1 (5 bases). V lost 4 bases and J lost 2, with 12 bases in between. The CDR3 loop spans 14 amino acids. Germline V gene sequence: CDR1 SEHNR, CDR2 FQNEAQ (reference sequence). CDR3 sequence (DNA): TGTGCCAGCAGCTCCAGGGATTACACCTACGAGCAGTACTTC. It codes for CASSSRDYTYEQYF. The full variable domain, with the rest looked up from reference TRBV7-9 and TRBJ2-7, is DTGVSQNPRHKITKRGQNVTFRCDPISEHNRLYWYRQTLGQGPEFLTYFQNEAQLEKSRLLSDRFSAERPKGSFSTLEIQRTEQGDSAMYLCASSSRDYTYEQYFGPGTRLTVT.

V and J are TRBV5-4 and TRBJ1-2; the match to TRBD1 covers 11 bases. Per germline, CDR1 SGHNT and CDR2 YYREEE (reference sequence). V shed 2 bases, J shed 8 bases, and the junction held 8 bases outside the gene matches. The CDR3 has 15 residues. The CDR3 protein is CASSLLKGQGGGYTF. CDR3 nucleotide sequence: TGTGCCAGCAGCTTATTGAAGGGACAGGGGGGAGGCTACACCTTC.

This clone was found a few times. This chain joins TRBV5-4 and TRBJ1-4; D remains ambiguous. V lost 4 bases and J 4 bases, leaving 20 bases between the germline ends. CDR3 size: 17 residues. Germline CDR1 is SGHNT and CDR2 is YYREEE (reference sequence). CDR3 amino acids: CASSRKLGLEHNEKLFF. The DNA of the CDR3 is TGTGCCAGCAGCAGAAAGTTGGGCCTCGAACATAATGAAAAACTGTTTTTT.

The chain is built from TRBV5-4 and TRBJ1-1; 7 bases are shared with TRBD1. Germline V gene sequence: CDR1 SGHNT, CDR2 YYREEE (reference sequence). J was trimmed by 3 bases and V by 4 bases; bases with no gene match: 6. The CDR3 runs to 14 residues. CDR3 protein: CASSLQGRYTEAFF. The CDR3 DNA reads as TGTGCCAGCAGCCTACAGGGGAGGTACACTGAAGCTTTCTTT.

The chain combines TRBV5-1 with TRBJ1-4, with 10 bases identical to TRBD1. The CDR3 has 15 amino acids. V was clipped by 3 bases and J by 9 bases; unmatched bases: 8. In germline, CDR1 is SGHRS, CDR2 YFSETQ. As DNA, the CDR3 is TGCGCCAGCAGCTCGACAGGGGGCGAAACGAAAAAACTGTTTTTT. It is translated as CASSSTGGETKKLFF.

The V and J genes are TRBV4-2 and TRBJ2-1; 10 bases agree with TRBD2. Germline V lookup: CDR1 LGHNA, CDR2 YNFKEQ. The length of the CDR3 is 15 residues. The trim removed 6 bases at V and 5 bases at J, leaving 7 bases unmatched. DNA of the CDR3: TGTGCCAGCAGTCCCACTAGCGGGATAGACAATGAGCAGTTCTTC. Its translation is CASSPTSGIDNEQFF.

V gene TRBV19 combines with J gene TRBJ1-3, with TRBD1 identical over 8 bases. The CDR3 extends over 16 amino acids. J was trimmed by 0 bases and V by 7 bases; bases with no gene match: 8. The germline CDR1 and CDR2 sequences are LNHDA and SQIVND (reference sequence). CDR3 loop: CASTRTGTISGNTIYF. The CDR3 nucleotides read TGTGCCAGTACCAGGACAGGGACAATCTCTGGAAACACCATATATTTT.

The chain uses TRBV6-5 and TRBJ1-4; TRBD1 agrees at 8 bases. Germline loops: CDR1 MNHEY, CDR2 SVGAGI. V dropped 2 bases and J dropped 8; count of bases not matched to a gene: 7. The CDR3 runs to 15 residues. The CDR3 DNA follows: TGTGCCAGCAGTTACACGACAGGGGAGTGGGAAAAACTGTTTTTT. The encoded protein is CASSYTTGEWEKLFF.

The chain is built from TRBV5-1 and TRBJ1-1; the D is unclear. Germline V gene lookup returns CDR1 SGHRS and CDR2 YFSETQ. V lost 4 bases and J 5 bases, leaving 9 bases between the germline ends. The CDR3 loop spans 12 amino acids. Written as DNA, the CDR3 is TGCGCCAGCAGCAAAGGGAGGACTGAAGCTTTCTTT. Residues: CASSKGRTEAFF.